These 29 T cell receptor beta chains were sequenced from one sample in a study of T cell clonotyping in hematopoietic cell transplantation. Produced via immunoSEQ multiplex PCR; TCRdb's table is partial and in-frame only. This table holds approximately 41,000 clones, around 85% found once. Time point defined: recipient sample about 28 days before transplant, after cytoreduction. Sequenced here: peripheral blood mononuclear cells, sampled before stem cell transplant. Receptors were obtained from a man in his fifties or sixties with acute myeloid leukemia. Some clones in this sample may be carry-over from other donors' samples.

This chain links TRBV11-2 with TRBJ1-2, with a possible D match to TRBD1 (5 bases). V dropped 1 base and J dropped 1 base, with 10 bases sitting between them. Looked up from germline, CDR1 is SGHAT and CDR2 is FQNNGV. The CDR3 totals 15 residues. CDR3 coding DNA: TGTGCCAGCAGCTTAGCGGTACAGGTTAACTATGGCTACACCTTC. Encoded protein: CASSLAVQVNYGYTF.

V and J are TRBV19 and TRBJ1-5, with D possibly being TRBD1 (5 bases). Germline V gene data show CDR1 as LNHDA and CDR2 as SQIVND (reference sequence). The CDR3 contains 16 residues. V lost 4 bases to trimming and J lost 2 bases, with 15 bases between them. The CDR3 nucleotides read TGTGCCAGTAGTAGTGAGGGTCTAGGGGGCAATCAGCCCCAGCATTTT. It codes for CASSSEGLGGNQPQHF.

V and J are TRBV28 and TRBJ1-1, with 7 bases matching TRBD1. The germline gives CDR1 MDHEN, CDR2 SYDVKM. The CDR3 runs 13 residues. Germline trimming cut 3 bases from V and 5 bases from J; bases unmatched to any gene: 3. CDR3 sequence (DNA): TGTGCCAGCAGTTTTGACAGGGCGACTGAAGCTTTCTTT. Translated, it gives CASSFDRATEAFF. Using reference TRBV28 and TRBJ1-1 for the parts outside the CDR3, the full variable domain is DVKVTQSSRYLVKRTGEKVFLECVQDMDHENMFWYRQDPGLGLRLIYFSYDVKMKEKGDIPEGYSVSREKKERFSLILESASTNQTSMYLCASSFDRATEAFFGQGTRLTVV.

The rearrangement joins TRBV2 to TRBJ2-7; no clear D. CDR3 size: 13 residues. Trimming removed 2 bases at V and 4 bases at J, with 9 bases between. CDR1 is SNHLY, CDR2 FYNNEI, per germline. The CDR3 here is CASSEIPTYEQYF. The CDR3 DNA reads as TGTGCCAGCAGTGAAATCCCAACGTACGAGCAGTACTTC.

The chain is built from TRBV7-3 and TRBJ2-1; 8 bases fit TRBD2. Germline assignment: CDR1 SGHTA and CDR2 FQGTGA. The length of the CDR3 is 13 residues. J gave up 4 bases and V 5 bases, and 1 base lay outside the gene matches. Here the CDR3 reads CASSGTRYNEQFF. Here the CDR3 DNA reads TGTGCCAGCAGCGGGACTAGGTACAATGAGCAGTTCTTC.

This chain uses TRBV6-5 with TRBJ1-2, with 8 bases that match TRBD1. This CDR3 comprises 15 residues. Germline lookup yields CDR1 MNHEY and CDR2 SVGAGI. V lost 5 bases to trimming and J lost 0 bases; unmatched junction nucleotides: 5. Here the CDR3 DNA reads TGTGCCAGCAGTCACAGGGGGGAGGCTAACTATGGCTACACCTTC. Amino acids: CASSHRGEANYGYTF.

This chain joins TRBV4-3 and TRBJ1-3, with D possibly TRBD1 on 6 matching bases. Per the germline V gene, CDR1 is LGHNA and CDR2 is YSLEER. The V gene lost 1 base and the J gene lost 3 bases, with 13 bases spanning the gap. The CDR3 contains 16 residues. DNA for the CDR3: TGCGCCAGCAGCCAAGGGGCAGGGGCGATTGGAAACACCATATATTTT. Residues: CASSQGAGAIGNTIYF.

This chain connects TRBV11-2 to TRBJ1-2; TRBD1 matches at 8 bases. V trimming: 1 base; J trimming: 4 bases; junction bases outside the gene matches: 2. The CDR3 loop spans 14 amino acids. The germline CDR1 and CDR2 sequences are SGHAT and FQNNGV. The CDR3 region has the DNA TGTGCCAGCAGCTTAGGGGACAGGCTCTATGGCTACACCTTC. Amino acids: CASSLGDRLYGYTF.

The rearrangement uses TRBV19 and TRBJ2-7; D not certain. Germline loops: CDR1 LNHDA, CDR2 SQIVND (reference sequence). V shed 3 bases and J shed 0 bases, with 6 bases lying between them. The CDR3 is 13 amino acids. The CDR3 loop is CASSISSSYEQYF. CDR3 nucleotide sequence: TGTGCCAGTAGTATTTCGAGCTCCTACGAGCAGTACTTC.

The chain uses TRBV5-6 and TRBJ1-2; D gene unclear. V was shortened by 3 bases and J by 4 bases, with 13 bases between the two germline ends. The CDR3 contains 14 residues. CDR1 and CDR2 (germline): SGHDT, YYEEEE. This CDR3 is CASSYVPGPYGYTF. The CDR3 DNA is TGTGCCAGCAGCTATGTTCCAGGCCCCTATGGCTACACCTTC. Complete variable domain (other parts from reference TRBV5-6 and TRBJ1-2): DAGVTQSPTHLIKTRGQQVTLRCSPKSGHDTVSWYQQALGQGPQFIFQYYEEEERQRGNFPDRFSGHQFPNYSSELNVNALLLGDSALYLCASSYVPGPYGYTFGSGTRLTVV.

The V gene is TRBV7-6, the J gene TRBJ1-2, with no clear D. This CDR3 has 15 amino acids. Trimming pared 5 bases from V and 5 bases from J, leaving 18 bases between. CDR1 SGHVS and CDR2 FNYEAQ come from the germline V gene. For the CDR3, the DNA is TGTGCCAGCAGCGGAGGTCTAGGGCCTCCTTATGGCTACACCTTC. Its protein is CASSGGLGPPYGYTF.

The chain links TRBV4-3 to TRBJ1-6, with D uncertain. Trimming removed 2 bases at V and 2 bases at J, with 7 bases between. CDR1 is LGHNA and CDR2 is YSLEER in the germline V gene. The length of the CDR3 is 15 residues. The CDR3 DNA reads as TGCGCCAGCAGCCAAAGCGGACCCTATAATTCACCCCTCCACTTT. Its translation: CASSQSGPYNSPLHF.

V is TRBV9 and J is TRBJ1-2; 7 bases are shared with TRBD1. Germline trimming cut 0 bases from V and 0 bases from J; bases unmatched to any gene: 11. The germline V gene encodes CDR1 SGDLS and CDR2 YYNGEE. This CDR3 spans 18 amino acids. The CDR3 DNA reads TGTGCCAGCAGCGTAGCGAAGATAGGGGGCCGGTCTAACTATGGCTACACCTTC. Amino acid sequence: CASSVAKIGGRSNYGYTF.

CDR3 bases: TGTGCCAGCAGCTCCGGGCGGGCGCTTAATGGCTACACCTTC. Its translation is CASSSGRALNGYTF. The gene calls are TRBV7-2 and TRBJ1-2; D ambiguous. The germline V and J ends were trimmed by 4 bases and 6 bases, with 15 bases remaining between them. The CDR3 length is 14 residues. Germline values: CDR1 SGHTA, CDR2 FQGNSA.

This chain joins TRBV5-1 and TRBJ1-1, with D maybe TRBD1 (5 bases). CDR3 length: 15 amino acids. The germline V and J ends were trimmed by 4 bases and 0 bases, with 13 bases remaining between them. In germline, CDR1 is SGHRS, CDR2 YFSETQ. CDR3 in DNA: TGCGCCAGCAGCGCGCAGACAGTCATGAACACTGAAGCTTTCTTT. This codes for CASSAQTVMNTEAFF.

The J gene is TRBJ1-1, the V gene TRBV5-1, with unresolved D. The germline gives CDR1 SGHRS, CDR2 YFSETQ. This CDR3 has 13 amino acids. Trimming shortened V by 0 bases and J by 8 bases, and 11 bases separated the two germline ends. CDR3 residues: CASSLVSNWEAFF. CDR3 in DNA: TGCGCCAGCAGCTTGGTTTCGAATTGGGAAGCTTTCTTT.

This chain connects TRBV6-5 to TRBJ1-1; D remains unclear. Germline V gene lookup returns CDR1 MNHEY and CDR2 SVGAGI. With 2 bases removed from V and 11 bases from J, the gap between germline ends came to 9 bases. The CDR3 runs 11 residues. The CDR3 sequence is CASSYMGMAFF. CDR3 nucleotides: TGTGCCAGCAGTTACATGGGAATGGCTTTCTTT.

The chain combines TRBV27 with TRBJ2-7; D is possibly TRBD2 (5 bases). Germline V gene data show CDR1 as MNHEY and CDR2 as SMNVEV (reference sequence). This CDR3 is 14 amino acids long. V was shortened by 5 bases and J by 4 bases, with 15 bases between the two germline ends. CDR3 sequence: CASSPRGLVYEQYF. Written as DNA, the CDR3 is TGTGCCAGCAGTCCCAGAGGGTTAGTTTACGAGCAGTACTTC.

CDR3 coding DNA: TGTGCCAGCAGTTACGATTGGGGACTAAACTATGGCTACACCTTC. Translation: CASSYDWGLNYGYTF. This chain links TRBV6-6 with TRBJ1-2, with D possibly being TRBD1 (5 bases). V gave up 2 bases and J gave up 2 bases, with 12 bases separating them. Germline-derived CDR1 and CDR2 are MNHNY and SVGAGI (reference sequence). The CDR3 is 15 amino acids.

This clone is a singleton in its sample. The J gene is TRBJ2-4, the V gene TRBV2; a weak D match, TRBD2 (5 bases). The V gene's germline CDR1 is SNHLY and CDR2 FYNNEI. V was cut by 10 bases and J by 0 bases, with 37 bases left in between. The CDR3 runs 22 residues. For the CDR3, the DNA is TGTGCCACCGTATCCCACCCGGAGGATAGGGCCCACCGAACGTTAGCCAAAAACATTCAGTACTTC. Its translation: CATVSHPEDRAHRTLAKNIQYF.

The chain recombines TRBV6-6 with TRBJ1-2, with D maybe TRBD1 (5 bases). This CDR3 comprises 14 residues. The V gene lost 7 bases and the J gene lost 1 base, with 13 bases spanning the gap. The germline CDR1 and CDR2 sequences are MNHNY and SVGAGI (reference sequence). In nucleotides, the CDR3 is TGTGCCAGCACCTCTCCCGACAGTAACTATGGCTACACCTTC. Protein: CASTSPDSNYGYTF.

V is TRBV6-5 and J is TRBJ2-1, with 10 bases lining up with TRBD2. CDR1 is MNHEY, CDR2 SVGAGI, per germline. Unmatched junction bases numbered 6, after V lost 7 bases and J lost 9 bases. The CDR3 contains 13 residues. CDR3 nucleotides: TGTGCCAGCACGTTAGCGGGGGGAGCTGAGCAGTTCTTC. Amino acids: CASTLAGGAEQFF.

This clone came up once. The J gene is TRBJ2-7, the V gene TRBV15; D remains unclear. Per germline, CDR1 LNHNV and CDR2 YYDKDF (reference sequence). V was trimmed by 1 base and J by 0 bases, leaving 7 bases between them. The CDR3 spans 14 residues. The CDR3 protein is CATSRGRNSYEQYF. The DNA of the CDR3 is TGTGCCACCAGCAGAGGTCGAAACTCCTACGAGCAGTACTTC.

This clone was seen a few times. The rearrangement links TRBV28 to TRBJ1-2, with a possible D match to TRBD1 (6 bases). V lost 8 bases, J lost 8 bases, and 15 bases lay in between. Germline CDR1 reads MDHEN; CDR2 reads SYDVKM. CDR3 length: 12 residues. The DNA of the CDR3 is TGTGCCAGCGCTTCCGGGGGCCGCGGCTACACCTTC. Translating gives CASASGGRGYTF.

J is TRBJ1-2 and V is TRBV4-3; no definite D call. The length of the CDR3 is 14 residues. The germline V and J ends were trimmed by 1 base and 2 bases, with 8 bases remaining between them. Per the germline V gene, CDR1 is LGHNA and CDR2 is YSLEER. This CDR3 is CASSQGAMNYGYTF. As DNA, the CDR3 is TGCGCCAGCAGCCAAGGGGCCATGAACTATGGCTACACCTTC.

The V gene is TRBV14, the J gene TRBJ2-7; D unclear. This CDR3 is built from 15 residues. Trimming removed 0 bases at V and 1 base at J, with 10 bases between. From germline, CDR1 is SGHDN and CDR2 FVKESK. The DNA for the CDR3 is TGTGCCAGCAGCCAAGAGCCTGGTGTATCCTACGAGCAGTACTTC. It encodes CASSQEPGVSYEQYF.

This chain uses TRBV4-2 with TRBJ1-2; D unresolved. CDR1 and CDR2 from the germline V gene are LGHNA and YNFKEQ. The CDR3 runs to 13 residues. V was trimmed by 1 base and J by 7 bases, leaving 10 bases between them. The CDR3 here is CASSQVVGSGYTF. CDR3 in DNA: TGTGCCAGCAGCCAAGTAGTTGGGAGTGGCTACACCTTC.

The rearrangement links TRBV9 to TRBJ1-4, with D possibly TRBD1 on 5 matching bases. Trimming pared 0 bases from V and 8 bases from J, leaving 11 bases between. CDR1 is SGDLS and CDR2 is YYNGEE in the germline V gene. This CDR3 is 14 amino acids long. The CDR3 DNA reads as TGTGCCAGCAGCGTAGGGGGCCAAATGGAAAAACTGTTTTTT. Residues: CASSVGGQMEKLFF.

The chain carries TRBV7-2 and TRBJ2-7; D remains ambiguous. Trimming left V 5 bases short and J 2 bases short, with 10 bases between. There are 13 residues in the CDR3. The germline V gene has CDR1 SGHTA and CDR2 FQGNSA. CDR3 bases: TGTGCCAGCAGCCTCCCTAATACCTACGAGCAGTACTTC. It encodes CASSLPNTYEQYF.